The next 19 T cell receptor beta chains were all read from a single sample in a study of T cell changes during pregnancy in multiple sclerosis. Clones were read by immunoSEQ multiplex PCR, and TCRdb kept only the in-frame ones, dropping some. Here the sample spans tens of thousands of clones, 80% to 90% being singletons. The specimen was CD4+ T cells from peripheral blood mononuclear cells, collected in the first trimester of pregnancy. The receptors derive from a female donor with multiple sclerosis, enrolled in a pregnancy study.

The chain carries TRBV14 and TRBJ2-7; 12 bases map to TRBD2. From germline, CDR1 is SGHDN and CDR2 FVKESK. The CDR3 has 17 residues. V lost 0 bases, J lost 7 bases, and 10 bases stayed unmatched. The CDR3 sequence: CASSQEARGLAGIEQYF. CDR3 DNA sequence: TGTGCCAGCAGCCAAGAGGCGAGGGGACTAGCGGGCATTGAGCAGTACTTC. Full variable domain (remainder filled in from reference TRBV14 and TRBJ2-7): EAGVTQFPSHSVIEKGQTVTLRCDPISGHDNLYWYRRVMGKEIKFLLHFVKESKQDESGMPNNRFLAERTGGTYSTLKVQPAELEDSGVYFCASSQEARGLAGIEQYFGPGTRLTVT.

The CDR3 DNA is TGTGCCAGCAGTTTAAGGGCAGGGGCTGACTACGAGCAGTACTTC. Its protein is CASSLRAGADYEQYF. The chain uses TRBV27 and TRBJ2-7; perhaps TRBD1 as D (6 bases). V lost 2 bases and J 3 bases, leaving 14 bases between the germline ends. Germline CDR1 and CDR2: MNHEY and SMNVEV (reference sequence). The CDR3 is made up of 15 amino acids.

The chain combines TRBV2 with TRBJ2-3, with TRBD2 matching 13 bases. J gave up 3 bases and V 6 bases, and 6 bases lay outside the gene matches. The CDR3 runs 16 residues. Germline values: CDR1 SNHLY, CDR2 FYNNEI. CDR3: CASRRTSGSGTDTQYF. CDR3 sequence (DNA): TGTGCCAGCAGAAGGACTAGCGGGAGTGGAACAGATACGCAGTATTTT.

V is TRBV7-9 and J is TRBJ2-6; D gene ambiguous. V gave up 4 bases and J gave up 2 bases, with 12 bases separating them. Germline V lookup: CDR1 SEHNR, CDR2 FQNEAQ (reference sequence). This CDR3 has 16 residues. The CDR3 DNA reads TGTGCCAGCAGCTCAAGTGGAGTTCCTGGGGCCAACGTCCTGACTTTC. Protein sequence: CASSSSGVPGANVLTF.

V is TRBV5-1 and J is TRBJ2-7; maybe TRBD1 (6 bases). This CDR3 has 15 residues. Germline values: CDR1 SGHRS, CDR2 YFSETQ. V lost 0 bases and J lost 0, with 10 bases in between. CDR3 sequence (DNA): TGCGCCAGCAGCTTGGACCGGACAGCCTCCTACGAGCAGTACTTC. Translation: CASSLDRTASYEQYF.

The chain links TRBV14 to TRBJ1-1, with D possibly matching TRBD1 (5 bases). Germline V lookup: CDR1 SGHDN, CDR2 FVKESK. The CDR3 is made up of 17 amino acids. The V end was cut by 6 bases, the J end by 0 bases, with 20 bases between. CDR3 sequence: CASRPRGGGTMNTEAFF. The CDR3 nucleotides read TGTGCCAGCAGACCCCGTGGGGGAGGAACCATGAACACTGAAGCTTTCTTT.

For the CDR3, the DNA is TGCGCCAGCAGCCAGGTCATCAGGGGGGCCGGCTACAATGAGCAGTTCTTC. Protein product: CASSQVIRGAGYNEQFF. The gene calls are TRBV4-3 and TRBJ2-1, with D perhaps TRBD1 (7 bases). V lost 3 bases and J lost 3, with 18 bases in between. This CDR3 has 17 amino acids. Per the germline V gene, CDR1 is LGHNA and CDR2 is YSLEER.

The chain joins TRBV6-5 to TRBJ2-2, with 8 bases that match TRBD2. Per germline, CDR1 MNHEY and CDR2 SVGAGI. This CDR3 is 15 amino acids long. J gave up 1 base and V 7 bases, and 5 bases lay outside the gene matches. CDR3 protein: CASKPGLVNTGELFF. CDR3 DNA: TGTGCCAGCAAACCGGGACTAGTGAACACCGGGGAGCTGTTTTTT.

This chain links TRBV25-1 with TRBJ2-5; D unresolved. CDR1 is MGHDK, CDR2 SYGVNS, per germline. Trimming pared 5 bases from V and 2 bases from J, leaving 12 bases between. The CDR3 extends over 14 amino acids. CDR3 sequence reads: CASSLPGYQETQYF. Here the CDR3 DNA reads TGTGCCAGCAGTCTCCCGGGTTATCAAGAGACCCAGTACTTC.

V and J are TRBV2 and TRBJ2-4; 10 positions match TRBD2. With V trimmed by 3 bases and J by 0 bases, 2 bases remained unmatched. Germline-derived CDR1 and CDR2 are SNHLY and FYNNEI. The CDR3 loop spans 16 amino acids. Here the CDR3 reads CASSETSGQAKNIQYF. The CDR3 DNA is TGTGCCAGCAGTGAGACTAGCGGGCAAGCCAAAAACATTCAGTACTTC. The full variable domain, completed using reference TRBV2 and TRBJ2-4, is EPEVTQTPSHQVTQMGQEVILRCVPISNHLYFYWYRQILGQKVEFLVSFYNNEISEKSEIFDDQFSVERPDGSNFTLKIRSTKLEDSAMYFCASSETSGQAKNIQYFGAGTRLSVL.

The chain joins TRBV19 to TRBJ1-5; D is perhaps TRBD1 (5 bases). V shed 5 bases and J shed 7 bases, with 18 bases lying between them. The CDR3 is made up of 15 amino acids. Germline assignment: CDR1 LNHDA and CDR2 SQIVND (reference sequence). CDR3 nucleotides: TGTGCCAGTAGTTTGTTTCCGGTGGGGGGGCAGCCCCAGCATTTT. Residues: CASSLFPVGGQPQHF.

The chain couples TRBV18 to TRBJ2-5; D perhaps matches TRBD1 (5 bases). Trimming cost V 6 bases and J 5 bases, with 16 bases left between them. This CDR3 is 14 amino acids long. CDR1 and CDR2 from the germline V gene are KGHSH and LQKENI. The CDR3 is CASSIQGARETQYF. CDR3 DNA: TGTGCCAGCTCGATCCAGGGTGCCCGGGAGACCCAGTACTTC.

The V and J genes are TRBV10-3 and TRBJ2-3, with TRBD1 identical over 10 bases. Germline CDR1 ENHRY, CDR2 SYGVKD. This CDR3 is built from 16 residues. V lost 4 bases and J lost 2; bases outside the gene matches: 6. CDR3 region: CAISVDRGQFTDTQYF. In DNA form, the CDR3 reads TGTGCCATCAGTGTTGACAGGGGGCAATTCACAGATACGCAGTATTTT.

This clone appeared once. The rearrangement joins TRBV5-1 to TRBJ2-2, with no clear D. This CDR3 comprises 13 residues. The V end lost 0 bases, the J end lost 7 bases, and 7 bases lay between the germline ends. CDR1 is SGHRS and CDR2 is YFSETQ in the germline V gene. The CDR3 sequence is CASSLVVGGELFF. As DNA, the CDR3 is TGCGCCAGCAGCTTGGTAGTTGGCGGGGAGCTGTTTTTT.

The chain carries TRBV21-1 and TRBJ2-1; the tabulated D call, TRBD1, remains unverified against the DNA. TRBV21-1 is listed as a pseudogene. The length of the CDR3 is 17 residues. The DNA of the CDR3 is TGTGCCAGCAGCTTAGATTCTGGGACAGGGGATCACAATGAGCAGTTCTTC. Protein: CASSLDSGTGDHNEQFF.

This clone was counted between two and nine times. The chain recombines TRBV4-2 with TRBJ1-4; D ambiguous. This CDR3 contains 13 residues. The germline V and J ends were trimmed by 0 bases and 6 bases, with 5 bases remaining between them. Germline values: CDR1 LGHNA, CDR2 YNFKEQ. The CDR3 spells CASSQDSDEKLFF. CDR3 nucleotides: TGTGCCAGCAGCCAAGATTCGGATGAAAAACTGTTTTTT.

The V gene is TRBV2, the J gene TRBJ2-6; TRBD1 matches at 11 bases. J was trimmed by 0 bases and V by 8 bases; bases with no gene match: 9. CDR3 size: 18 residues. Germline V CDR1 and CDR2: SNHLY, FYNNEI. The CDR3 DNA sequence: TGTGCCAGCCTGATGGACAGGGGGCGCTCCTCTGGGGCCAACGTCCTGACTTTC. This encodes CASLMDRGRSSGANVLTF.

The rearrangement uses TRBV28 and TRBJ2-7; the D gene is possibly TRBD2 (5 bases). V lost 9 bases and J lost 2, with 20 bases in between. Germline assignment: CDR1 MDHEN and CDR2 SYDVKM. CDR3 length equals 15 residues. CDR3 loop: CASSRGFGEPYEQYF. The CDR3 bases are TGTGCCAGTTCCCGAGGGTTCGGGGAACCCTACGAGCAGTACTTC.

The gene calls are TRBV28 and TRBJ1-5; TRBD1 matches at 7 bases. The J segment lost 7 bases and the V segment lost 3 bases, leaving 6 bases of the junction unmatched. The CDR3 runs to 14 residues. The germline CDR1 and CDR2 sequences are MDHEN and SYDVKM. CDR3 nucleotides: TGTGCCAGCAGTTTGACAGGGTGGGGACAGCCCCAGCATTTT. It is translated as CASSLTGWGQPQHF.